Shown below are 17 T cell receptor beta chains from a single sample sequenced in a study of blood T cell repertoires in COVID-19. The table came from immunoSEQ multiplex PCR; TCRdb's copy has only in-frame clones and leaves some out. This table has some 91,000 clones, around three quarters appearing once. The source material was peripheral blood. The receptors here all came from a man in his 70s with acute or convalescent COVID-19.

The chain carries TRBV9 and TRBJ2-1; a weak D match, TRBD2 (5 bases). Germline V gene sequence: CDR1 SGDLS, CDR2 YYNGEE. There are 14 residues in the CDR3. V lost 7 bases and J lost 3, with 14 bases in between. The CDR3 DNA reads as TGTGCCAGCTCCGACTATAAGGACTACAATGAGCAGTTCTTC. Its translation: CASSDYKDYNEQFF.

This clone was recorded at least ten times. This chain connects TRBV7-9 to TRBJ1-1; 7 bases fit TRBD1. The CDR3 runs 12 residues. The germline gives CDR1 SEHNR, CDR2 FQNEAQ (reference sequence). Losses at the gene ends were 5 bases for V and 7 bases for J; bases not matched to a gene: 4. The CDR3 DNA reads as TGTGCCAGCAGCGGCAGGGACAGTGAAGCTTTCTTT. Its translation: CASSGRDSEAFF.

V and J are TRBV9 and TRBJ2-1; TRBD2 aligns across 8 bases. The CDR3 is made up of 17 amino acids. V shed 4 bases and J 8 bases; nucleotides not matched to a gene: 17. The V gene's germline CDR1 is SGDLS and CDR2 YYNGEE. The CDR3 loop reads CASSPFGTRALGDEQFF. The CDR3 bases are TGTGCCAGCAGCCCCTTCGGGACTAGGGCTTTGGGGGATGAGCAGTTCTTC.

The CDR3 is CASSPGLNSYEQYF. CDR3 in DNA: TGTGCCAGCAGCCCGGGACTCAACTCCTACGAGCAGTACTTC. The chain carries TRBV5-4 and TRBJ2-7; possibly TRBD2 for D (6 bases). Trimming removed 4 bases from V and 0 bases from J, with 11 bases in between. Germline CDR1 is SGHNT and CDR2 is YYREEE (reference sequence). This CDR3 is built from 14 residues.

V usage is TRBV28 and J usage is TRBJ1-5; D possibly corresponds to TRBD1 (6 bases). The V end was cut by 4 bases, the J end by 3 bases, with 13 bases between. Germline V gene lookup returns CDR1 MDHEN and CDR2 SYDVKM. CDR3 size: 15 residues. The CDR3 DNA reads TGTGCCAGCAGTTGGGGACAAGTCTACAATCAGCCCCAGCATTTT. Protein: CASSWGQVYNQPQHF.

V usage is TRBV5-1 and J usage is TRBJ2-7; 13 nucleotides line up with TRBD2. CDR1 is SGHRS, CDR2 YFSETQ, per germline. J lost 4 bases, V lost 4 bases, and 5 bases had no gene match. The CDR3 extends over 15 amino acids. CDR3 protein: CASSLTSGGHYEQYV. The CDR3 nucleotides are TGCGCCAGCAGCCTGACTAGCGGGGGGCATTACGAGCAGTACGTC.

The chain uses TRBV19 and TRBJ1-1; maybe TRBD1 (5 bases). In germline, CDR1 is LNHDA, CDR2 SQIVND (reference sequence). V was clipped by 0 bases and J by 1 base, with 15 bases between them. This CDR3 has 17 amino acids. CDR3: CASSIDVEGARNTEAFF. For the CDR3, the DNA is TGTGCCAGTAGTATAGATGTCGAAGGGGCGAGGAACACTGAAGCTTTCTTT. Full variable domain (missing parts from reference TRBV19 and TRBJ1-1): DGGITQSPKYLFRKEGQNVTLSCEQNLNHDAMYWYRQDPGQGLRLIYYSQIVNDFQKGDIAEGYSVSREKKESFPLTVTSAQKNPTAFYLCASSIDVEGARNTEAFFGQGTRLTVV.

The chain recombines TRBV20-1 with TRBJ2-5; 7 nucleotides agree with TRBD1. Germline V gene lookup returns CDR1 DFQATT and CDR2 SNEGSKA (reference sequence). The ends lost 3 bases at V and 2 bases at J; junction bases unmatched: 9. The CDR3 length is 15 residues. As DNA, the CDR3 is TGCAGTGCTAGTAACAGGGGAGAGAGTCAAGAGACCCAGTACTTC. It translates to CSASNRGESQETQYF.

This chain links TRBV15 with TRBJ2-1; 11 bases align to TRBD2. CDR1 and CDR2 (germline): LNHNV, YYDKDF (reference sequence). CDR3 size: 16 residues. V trimming: 1 base; J trimming: 8 bases; junction bases outside the gene matches: 7. The CDR3 loop reads CATSRVAGGRIHEQFF. CDR3 coding DNA: TGTGCCACCAGCAGAGTAGCGGGAGGGCGCATCCATGAGCAGTTCTTC.

This rearrangement joins TRBV28 to TRBJ1-2, with 9 bases fitting TRBD1. Trimming at V came to 5 bases and at J to 6 bases, leaving 4 bases not matched to a gene. There are 13 residues in the CDR3. Germline-derived CDR1 and CDR2 are MDHEN and SYDVKM. The CDR3 DNA is TGTGCCAGCAGTAGGACAGGGGAGGATGGCTACACCTTC. Translation: CASSRTGEDGYTF.

J is TRBJ1-1 and V is TRBV28, with TRBD1 as a possible D gene (6 bases). Trimming shortened V by 2 bases and J by 2 bases, and 9 bases separated the two germline ends. Germline CDR1 reads MDHEN; CDR2 reads SYDVKM. The CDR3 extends over 14 amino acids. CDR3 in amino acids: CASSLGQQNTEAFF. Written as DNA, the CDR3 is TGTGCCAGCAGTTTAGGACAGCAAAACACTGAAGCTTTCTTT.

The chain recombines TRBV5-1 with TRBJ2-7; D unclear. V lost 4 bases and J 3 bases, leaving 8 bases between the germline ends. This CDR3 is 12 amino acids long. The germline CDR1 and CDR2 sequences are SGHRS and YFSETQ. In DNA, the CDR3 is TGCGCCAGCAGCAACACCCTCTACGAGCAGTACTTC. Amino acid sequence: CASSNTLYEQYF.

The chain is built from TRBV2 and TRBJ2-3; maybe TRBD2 (5 bases). The CDR3 spans 15 residues. V lost 3 bases to trimming and J lost 1 base, with 11 bases between them. Germline V gene lookup returns CDR1 SNHLY and CDR2 FYNNEI. In DNA, the CDR3 is TGTGCCAGCAGTGATAGCTGGCGGGGCACAGATACGCAGTATTTT. As protein: CASSDSWRGTDTQYF.

The rearrangement links TRBV24-1 to TRBJ1-2, with TRBD1 matching over 9 bases. The CDR3 is made up of 14 amino acids. Germline CDR1 reads KGHDR; CDR2 reads SFDVKD. The ends lost 3 bases at V and 6 bases at J; junction bases unmatched: 4. CDR3 bases: TGTGCCACCAGTGATCCGGACAGGGGAGATGGCTACACCTTC. It yields the protein CATSDPDRGDGYTF.

The rearrangement uses TRBV5-6 and TRBJ1-6; 10 nucleotides align to TRBD1. Per germline, CDR1 SGHDT and CDR2 YYEEEE. The CDR3 contains 16 residues. The V gene end was trimmed by 5 bases and the J gene end by 5 bases; junction bases not matched to a gene: 7. For the CDR3, the DNA is TGTGCCAGCAGACCCGGGACAGGGGATAATAATTCACCCCTCCACTTT. The encoded protein is CASRPGTGDNNSPLHF.

This clone was seen only a few times. The chain links TRBV6-6 to TRBJ2-7, with D unclear. Germline V gene sequence: CDR1 MNHNY, CDR2 SVGAGI (reference sequence). This CDR3 region has 14 residues. The V gene lost 2 bases and the J gene lost 0 bases, with 8 bases spanning the gap. This CDR3 reads CASSYMGLSYEQYV. CDR3 nucleotides: TGTGCCAGCAGTTACATGGGCCTCTCCTACGAGCAGTACGTC.

The chain recombines TRBV21-1 with TRBJ2-1; whether TRBD2, the table's D call, matches the DNA was not checked. TRBV21-1 is a listed pseudogene. The CDR3 contains 21 residues. The CDR3 protein is CASSIRRKLRARGGQYNEQFF. CDR3 DNA: TGTGCCAGCAGCATTCGGCGCAAGCTGCGGGCGCGGGGGGGACAGTACAATGAGCAGTTCTTC.